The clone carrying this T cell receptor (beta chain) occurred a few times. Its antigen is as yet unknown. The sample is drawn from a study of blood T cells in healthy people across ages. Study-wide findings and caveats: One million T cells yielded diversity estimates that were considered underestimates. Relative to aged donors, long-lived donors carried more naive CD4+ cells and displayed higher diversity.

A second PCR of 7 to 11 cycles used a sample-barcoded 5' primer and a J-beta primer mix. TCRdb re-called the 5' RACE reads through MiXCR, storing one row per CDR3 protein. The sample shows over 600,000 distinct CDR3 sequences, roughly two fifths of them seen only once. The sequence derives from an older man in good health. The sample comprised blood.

The DNA of the CDR3 is TGCAGTGCTAGAGATTTGGGACTAGGATTAAGGGATCAAGAGACCCAGTACTTC. It translates to CSARDLGLGLRDQETQYF. The rearrangement joins TRBV20-1 to TRBJ2-5, with 8 bases identical to TRBD2. In germline, CDR1 is DFQATT, CDR2 SNEGSKA (reference sequence). The length of the CDR3 is 18 residues. V lost 0 bases and J lost 2; bases outside the gene matches: 14.